This entry features one T cell receptor (beta chain) sequence. The data stem from a study of blood T cell repertoires in COVID-19. About the research overall: The origin of the acute and convalescent COVID-19 samples was the United States, Italy and Spain. T cells, B-cell-depleted T cells, or PBMCs provided the cDNA or gDNA that served as material.

As processed by the authors: Amplifying reference gene primers gave estimates of nucleated cell counts. The repertoire was sequenced with immunoSEQ multiplex PCR; TCRdb's copy has only in-frame clones and lacks some. V and J calls and clone size are copied from that table; D and trimming were computed from the DNA. The repertoire holds more than 110,000 clones, with 70% to 80% as singletons. This CDR3 is 14 amino acids long. Trimming pared 4 bases from V and 7 bases from J, leaving 17 bases between. CDR1 SGHRS and CDR2 YFSETQ come from the germline V gene. This clonotype was sampled from a woman aged 50 to 65 with active or convalescent COVID-19. This chain connects TRBV5-1 to TRBJ1-2; D uncertain. Sequenced material: peripheral blood. The CDR3 sequence: CASSPGSLGRGYTF. The CDR3 nucleotides read TGCGCCAGCAGCCCGGGTTCACTAGGACGTGGCTACACCTTC.